Sequencing of this TCR beta chain was carried out in a study of cytotoxic CD8 clonotypes in ibrutinib-treated CLL. Study-level points and caveats: Public clonotypes occurred uncommonly; on treatment, they contracted or remained stable.

Sequencing was designed to attain a depth spanning 1 in 200,000 to 1 in 1 million T cells. Generated by immunoSEQ multiplex PCR, the TCRdb table keeps only in-frame clones and is missing some. This table holds approximately 100,000 clones, about 53% found once. On this clone itself: Its target is unknown.

The V gene end was trimmed by 11 bases and the J gene end by 0 bases; junction bases not matched to a gene: 9. From germline, CDR1 is MNHNS and CDR2 SASEGT. The CDR3 contains 14 residues. The TCR originated in a human donor with chronic lymphocytic leukemia. This material consisted of PBMCs, taken after 24 months of ibrutinib treatment. J is TRBJ1-1 and V is TRBV6-1; TRBD1 aligns across 7 bases. In nucleotides, the CDR3 is TGTGCCGCACTACCGGGACAGTTGAACACTGAAGCTTTCTTT. Protein product: CAALPGQLNTEAFF.